The rows below give T cell receptor beta chains drawn from one sample of a study of T-cell memory formation after mild COVID-19. TCRdb re-called the 5' RACE reads with MiXCR, one entry per CDR3 protein. The repertoire holds 450,000 to 650,000 distinct CDR3 sequences, about 22% seen once, with roughly 9.1% in the top ten. The specimen sequenced was PBMCs or a T cell subset sorted from them (not recorded which). These receptors all come from an adult woman who had mild COVID-19 (a few samples of this study predate the infection). Cell type and time point are not known. CDR3s include the opening cysteine and the closing phenylalanine or tryptophan. A D gene is named only where the DNA matches it firmly. A row's size may be missing; if present it is once, few, many or a size class.

size: -
J: TRBJ2-5
D: -
V: TRBV7-9
length: 17
DNA: TGTGCCAGCAGCTTAGCGTCTTCGGGAGTCGGTAGGAAGACCCAGTACTTC
CDR3: CASSLASSGVGRKTQYF

size: few
J: TRBJ2-5
D: TRBD2
V: TRBV2
length: 15
DNA: TGTGCCAGCAGTCTTGCGGGGGGAGGTCCGGAGACCCAGTACTTC
CDR3: CASSLAGGGPETQYF

size: many
J: TRBJ2-2
D: -
V: TRBV5-1
length: 17
DNA: TGCGCCAGCAGCCTTATCGTCGCGGGGTTGAACACCGGGGAGCTGTTTTTT
CDR3: CASSLIVAGLNTGELFF

size: -
J: TRBJ2-1
D: TRBD2
V: TRBV4-3
length: 17
DNA: TGCGCCAGCAGCCAAGATCGTAGCGGGAGTATCTACAATGAGCAGTTCTTC
CDR3: CASSQDRSGSIYNEQFF

size: few
J: TRBJ2-5
D: -
V: TRBV19
length: 14
DNA: TGTGCCAGTAGTATGCAAGGGGTAGGAGAGACCCAGTACTTC
CDR3: CASSMQGVGETQYF

size: -
J: TRBJ2-3
D: -
V: TRBV7-7
length: 14
DNA: TGTGCCAGCAGCCTAAGCGGGCCCACAGATACGCAGTATTTT
CDR3: CASSLSGPTDTQYF

size: few
J: TRBJ1-1
D: -
V: TRBV5-4
length: 15
DNA: TGTGCCAGCAGCGCCCGGGGCGGATTGAACACTGAAGCTTTCTTT
CDR3: CASSARGGLNTEAFF

size: few
J: TRBJ2-3
D: -
V: TRBV12-2
length: 16
DNA: TGTGCAAGTCGCTCGGGACTAGCGGGCCGCACAGATACGCAGTATTTT
CDR3: CASRSGLAGRTDTQYF

size: -
J: TRBJ2-7
D: -
V: TRBV29-1
length: 14
DNA: TGCAGCGTACACCTCGGAGGGGCCCTCGGGGAGCAGTACTTC
CDR3: CSVHLGGALGEQYF

size: few
J: TRBJ2-3
D: -
V: TRBV4-3
length: 16
DNA: TGCGCCAGCAGCCAACATTCTAACGGGACGGGAGATACGCAGTATTTT
CDR3: CASSQHSNGTGDTQYF

size: -
J: TRBJ2-7
D: -
V: TRBV5-1
length: 14
DNA: TGCGCCAGCAGCTTGGAGGGCCGAGTCTACGAGCAGTACTTC
CDR3: CASSLEGRVYEQYF

size: -
J: TRBJ2-4
D: -
V: TRBV7-9
length: 15
DNA: TGTGCCAGCAGCTTAGTCGGGGCGGCCAAAAACATTCAGTACTTC
CDR3: CASSLVGAAKNIQYF

size: -
J: TRBJ2-1
D: TRBD2
V: TRBV9
length: 16
DNA: TGTGCCAGCAGCGTAGAGACTAGCGCCTTCTACAATGAGCAGTTCTTC
CDR3: CASSVETSAFYNEQFF

size: -
J: TRBJ2-3
D: -
V: TRBV7-9
length: 16
DNA: TGTGCCAGCACCGACTCAGGTGATCTAGGCACAGATACGCAGTATTTT
CDR3: CASTDSGDLGTDTQYF

size: few
J: TRBJ2-1
D: -
V: TRBV5-6
length: 14
DNA: TGTGCCAGCAGCTTGTCCGGACGGTACAATGAGCAGTTCTTC
CDR3: CASSLSGRYNEQFF

size: few
J: TRBJ1-2
D: -
V: TRBV3-1
length: 12
DNA: TGTGCCAGCAGTTACAGGGATCTCATTTACACCTTC
CDR3: CASSYRDLIYTF

size: -
J: TRBJ2-3
D: TRBD1
V: TRBV5-1
length: 15
DNA: TGCGCCAGCAGGGTAGGGGGCCCTAGCACAGATACGCAGTATTTT
CDR3: CASRVGGPSTDTQYF

size: -
J: TRBJ2-1
D: -
V: TRBV11-2
length: 13
DNA: TGTGCCAGCAGCCCCTCCATTGAGCGGGTGCAGTTCTTC
CDR3: CASSPSIERVQFF

size: -
J: TRBJ2-1
D: -
V: TRBV5-1
length: 16
DNA: TGCGCCAGCAGCCCAAAGGCGGCAGGGCTGGAAAATGAGCAGTTCTTC
CDR3: CASSPKAAGLENEQFF

size: -
J: TRBJ2-1
D: TRBD1
V: TRBV7-8
length: 17
DNA: TGTGCCAGGAGGATCACAGGGGGCCCTAATCACGACAATGAGCAGTTCTTC
CDR3: CARRITGGPNHDNEQFF

size: -
J: TRBJ2-7
D: TRBD1
V: TRBV25-1
length: 15
DNA: TGTGCCAGCACCCCAGCGGAGACAGGGCACCGCGAGCAGTACTTC
CDR3: CASTPAETGHREQYF

size: -
J: TRBJ2-2
D: -
V: TRBV7-6
length: 14
DNA: TGTGCCAGCAGCTTACTCTCAAGGGCCGGGGAGCTGTTTTTT
CDR3: CASSLLSRAGELFF

size: -
J: TRBJ2-7
D: -
V: TRBV5-5
length: 14
DNA: TGTGCCAGCAGCGCCCCGGGACGGAGCTACGAGCAGTACTTC
CDR3: CASSAPGRSYEQYF

size: -
J: TRBJ1-2
D: TRBD1
V: TRBV6-4
length: 14
DNA: TGTGCCAGCAAGGCGGGACAGGGACCCTATGGCTACACCTTC
CDR3: CASKAGQGPYGYTF

size: few
J: TRBJ1-4
D: -
V: TRBV7-2
length: 16
DNA: TGTGCCAGCAGCCAGGGTCGAATTGCAACTAATGAAAAACTGTTTTTT
CDR3: CASSQGRIATNEKLFF

size: -
J: TRBJ2-5
D: -
V: TRBV9
length: 14
DNA: TGTGCCAGCAGCGTAGTAGGATCAACAGAGACCCAGTACTTC
CDR3: CASSVVGSTETQYF

size: -
J: TRBJ2-7
D: TRBD2
V: TRBV5-5
length: 16
DNA: TGTGCCAGCAGCTACGGGACTAGCGGGAGAAGATACGAGCAGTACTTC
CDR3: CASSYGTSGRRYEQYF

size: few
J: TRBJ1-1
D: -
V: TRBV20-1
length: 13
DNA: TGCAGTGCTAGAGGGACAGTCTACCTGGGAGCTTTCTTT
CDR3: CSARGTVYLGAFF

size: once
J: TRBJ2-6
D: -
V: TRBV6-1
length: 15
DNA: TGTGCCAGCAGTGAAGGATTTTGGGGGGCCAACGTCCTGACTTTC
CDR3: CASSEGFWGANVLTF

size: -
J: TRBJ2-1
D: -
V: TRBV20-1
length: 14
DNA: TGCAGTGCTAGTGTGGCAGGGACCTACAATGAGCAGTTCTTC
CDR3: CSASVAGTYNEQFF

size: many
J: TRBJ2-7
D: TRBD2
V: TRBV18
length: 17
DNA: TGTGCCAGCTCACAATCTAGCGGGGGGACTACCTCCTACGAGCAGTACTTC
CDR3: CASSQSSGGTTSYEQYF

size: many
J: TRBJ1-1
D: TRBD1
V: TRBV6-2/TRBV6-3
length: 14
DNA: TGTGCCAGCAGTGCAGGGGGCTTAGACACTGAAGCTTTCTTT
CDR3: CASSAGGLDTEAFF

size: -
J: TRBJ2-3
D: TRBD1
V: TRBV20-1
length: 13
DNA: TGCAGTGCTGAACAGGGGAGCACAGATACGCAGTATTTT
CDR3: CSAEQGSTDTQYF

size: few
J: TRBJ1-2
D: TRBD1
V: TRBV12-3/TRBV12-4
length: 15
DNA: TGTGCCAGCAGTTTAGTCTGGGACAGGGGGCTCGGCTACACCTTC
CDR3: CASSLVWDRGLGYTF

size: few
J: TRBJ2-1
D: TRBD1
V: TRBV4-1
length: 15
DNA: TGCGCCAGCAGCCTCGGGACAGGGAGAATCCCTGAGCAGTTCTTC
CDR3: CASSLGTGRIPEQFF

size: -
J: TRBJ2-2
D: TRBD1
V: TRBV2
length: 15
DNA: TGTGCCAGCCTCACCGGGACAGGGATCCCCGGGGAGCTGTTTTTT
CDR3: CASLTGTGIPGELFF

size: -
J: TRBJ2-1
D: -
V: TRBV7-2
length: 18
DNA: TGTGCCAGCAGCTTAGGGCGGGGGCCCGTCTCCTCCTACAATGAGCAGTTCTTC
CDR3: CASSLGRGPVSSYNEQFF

size: few
J: TRBJ2-7
D: TRBD2
V: TRBV4-2
length: 18
DNA: TGTGCCAGCAGCCAAGTACTAGCGGGAGTTGACCTCTCCTACGAGCAGTACTTC
CDR3: CASSQVLAGVDLSYEQYF

size: few
J: TRBJ1-5
D: -
V: TRBV6-1
length: 13
DNA: TGTGCCAGCAGTGGGGAGGGGGGGCAGCCCCAGCATTTT
CDR3: CASSGEGGQPQHF

size: -
J: TRBJ2-3
D: TRBD2
V: TRBV12-3/TRBV12-4
length: 16
DNA: TGTGCCAGCAGACTAGCGGGAGGGGCGATACGAGATACGCAGTATTTT
CDR3: CASRLAGGAIRDTQYF

size: -
J: TRBJ2-1
D: -
V: TRBV24-1
length: 15
DNA: TGTGCCACCAGTGAACTGGACAGCTCCTACAATGAGCAGTTCTTC
CDR3: CATSELDSSYNEQFF